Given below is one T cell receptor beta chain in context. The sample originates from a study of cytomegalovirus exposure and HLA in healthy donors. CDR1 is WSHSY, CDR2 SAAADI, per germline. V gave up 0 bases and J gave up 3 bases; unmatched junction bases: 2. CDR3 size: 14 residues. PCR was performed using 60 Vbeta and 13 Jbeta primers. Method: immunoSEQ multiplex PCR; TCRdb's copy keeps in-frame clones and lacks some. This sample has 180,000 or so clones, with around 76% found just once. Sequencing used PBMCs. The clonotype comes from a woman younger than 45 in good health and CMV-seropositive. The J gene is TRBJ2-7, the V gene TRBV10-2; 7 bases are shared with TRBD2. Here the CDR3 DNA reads TGCGCCAGCAGTGAGTCGGAGCGGGGCTACGAGCAGTACTTC. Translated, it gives CASSESERGYEQYF.